Listed below are T cell receptor beta chains from one sample, sequenced in a study of coeliac disease. TCRdb's copy holds only in-frame clones and misses some; the assay was immunoSEQ multiplex PCR. Altogether around 5,000 clones are present, roughly 71% being singletons, with the ten largest covering approximately 15%. The specimen sequenced was lymphocytes from the gut lamina propria. Receptors originate from a middle-aged woman. Both conserved end residues are part of each CDR3. Rows may omit the clone size; those that give it use once, few, many or a size class.

TRBV7-9	NA	TRBJ2-1	CASSLLSSSYNEQFF
TRBV5-1	NA	TRBJ1-1	CASSLVVGVNTEAFF
TRBV30	NA	TRBJ2-7	CAWSSHLRGQVYEQYF
TRBV5-4	NA	TRBJ2-5	CASSLGQGETQYF
TRBV19	NA	TRBJ1-2	CASSLQVISPYGYTF
TRBV11-3	NA	TRBJ2-6	CASSRGANVLTF
TRBV6-4	NA	TRBJ2-1	CASSNQPGGGRQFF
TRBV5-1	NA	TRBJ1-4	CASSLVSATNEKLFF
TRBV6-5	few	TRBJ2-7	CASSYSITQGAYEQYF
TRBV6-5	NA	TRBJ2-5	CASSQLGQQETQYF
TRBV2	NA	TRBJ2-5	CASSERGPETQYF
TRBV7-3	NA	TRBJ2-1	CASSRPIKTSGNPSYNEQFF
TRBV9	NA	TRBJ2-3	CASSAASVSTDTQYF
TRBV7-2	NA	TRBJ1-3	CASSSHVSGNTIYF
TRBV2	NA	TRBJ1-2	CASRVPGHSYGYTF
TRBV11-3	NA	TRBJ1-1	CASSLGVLGEAFF
TRBV6-5	NA	TRBJ2-7	CASSGDRTSYEQYF
TRBV7-9	few	TRBJ1-1	CASSLPGRQGEAFF
TRBV30	few	TRBJ1-3	CAWSVMGRQGGGNTIYF
TRBV5-1	NA	TRBJ2-7	CASSGQGSYEQYF
TRBV25-1	NA	TRBJ1-1	CASSFNLGQGNTEAFF
TRBV7-2	NA	TRBJ2-1	CASSTHPGGVEQFF
TRBV7-2	NA	TRBJ1-4	CASSLRPGINEKLFF
TRBV19	NA	TRBJ1-5	CASSADRVNQPQHF
TRBV5-1	few	TRBJ2-7	CASSRDSSRYPTYEQYF
TRBV5-1	NA	TRBJ2-5	CASSLTSGRAGETQYF
TRBV11-2	NA	TRBJ2-3	CASPGLAGADTQYF
TRBV28	NA	TRBJ1-1	CASSPWTGGGEAFF
TRBV27	NA	TRBJ2-5	CASSLNAGQETQYF
TRBV6-1	NA	TRBJ1-2	CASSSPGSAGYTF
TRBV28	NA	TRBJ1-2	CASSRTTSYGYTF
TRBV2	medium-sized	TRBJ1-1	CASLYDTEAFF
TRBV9	NA	TRBJ2-3	CASSVRDFTSTDTQYF
TRBV6-1	NA	TRBJ2-7	CASSLISTGSEQYF